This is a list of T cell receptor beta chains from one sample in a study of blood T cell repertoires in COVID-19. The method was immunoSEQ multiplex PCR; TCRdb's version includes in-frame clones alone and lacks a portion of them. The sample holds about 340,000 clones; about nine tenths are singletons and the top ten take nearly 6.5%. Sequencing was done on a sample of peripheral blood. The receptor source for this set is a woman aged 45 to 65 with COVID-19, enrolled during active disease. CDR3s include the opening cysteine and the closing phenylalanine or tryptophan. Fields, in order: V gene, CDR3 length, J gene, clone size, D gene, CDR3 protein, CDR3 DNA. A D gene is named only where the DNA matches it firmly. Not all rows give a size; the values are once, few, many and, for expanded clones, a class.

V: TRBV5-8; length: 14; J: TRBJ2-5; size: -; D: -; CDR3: CASRPLGFRETQYF; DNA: TGTGCCAGCAGGCCCCTAGGTTTCAGAGAGACCCAGTACTTC
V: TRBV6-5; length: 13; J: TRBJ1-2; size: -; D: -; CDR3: CASSYAVGDGYTF; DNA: TGTGCCAGCAGTTACGCTGTCGGGGATGGCTACACCTTC
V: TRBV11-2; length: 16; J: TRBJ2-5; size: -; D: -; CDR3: CASSLAGGQFKETQYF; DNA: TGTGCCAGCAGCTTAGCGGGTGGACAGTTCAAAGAGACCCAGTACTTC
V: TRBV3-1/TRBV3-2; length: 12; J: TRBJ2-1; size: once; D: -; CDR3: CASSQVHEQVFF; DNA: TGTGCCAGCAGCCAAGTACATGAACAGGTGTTCTTC
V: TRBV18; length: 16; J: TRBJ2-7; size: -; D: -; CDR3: CASSPPSGPGGYEQYF; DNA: TGTGCCAGCTCACCACCCTCTGGACCCGGGGGTTACGAGCAGTACTTC
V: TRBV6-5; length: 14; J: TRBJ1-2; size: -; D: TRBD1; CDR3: CAGRDRGLNYGYTF; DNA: TGTGCCGGCCGGGACAGGGGGCTTAACTATGGCTACACCTTC
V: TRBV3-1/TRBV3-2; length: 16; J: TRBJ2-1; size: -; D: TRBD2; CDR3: CASSTHKTSGYNEQFF; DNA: TGTGCCAGCTCTACCCATAAGACTAGCGGATACAATGAGCAGTTCTTC
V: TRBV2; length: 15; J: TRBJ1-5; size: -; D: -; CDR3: CASSRGERGNQPQHF; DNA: TGTGCCAGCAGTCGGGGCGAGCGGGGCAATCAGCCCCAGCATTTT
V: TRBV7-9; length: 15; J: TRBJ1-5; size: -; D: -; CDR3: CASSLGGASNQPQHF; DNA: TGTGCCAGCAGCTTAGGCGGGGCCAGCAATCAGCCCCAGCATTTT
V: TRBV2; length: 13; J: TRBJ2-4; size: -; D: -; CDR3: CAYVGVSKNIQYF; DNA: TGTGCTTACGTGGGAGTTTCCAAAAACATTCAGTACTTC
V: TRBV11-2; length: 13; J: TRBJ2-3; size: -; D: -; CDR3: CASSLGSLDTQYF; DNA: TGTGCCAGCAGCTTAGGGAGCCTAGATACGCAGTATTTT
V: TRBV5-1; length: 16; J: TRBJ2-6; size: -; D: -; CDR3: CASSLTYSSGANVLTF; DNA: TGCGCCAGCAGCTTGACCTACAGCTCTGGGGCCAACGTCCTGACTTTC
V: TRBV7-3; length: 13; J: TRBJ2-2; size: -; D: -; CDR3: CASSPTYTGELFF; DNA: TGTGCCAGCAGCCCCACATACACCGGGGAGCTGTTTTTT
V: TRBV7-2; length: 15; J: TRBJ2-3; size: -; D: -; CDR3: CASSLAGPSTDTQYF; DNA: TGTGCCAGCAGCTTAGCGGGCCCTAGCACAGATACGCAGTATTTT
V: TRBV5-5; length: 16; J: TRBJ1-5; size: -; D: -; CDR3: CASSLHTLRRDQPQHF; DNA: TGTGCCAGCAGCTTGCACACCCTCCGCCGGGATCAGCCCCAGCATTTT
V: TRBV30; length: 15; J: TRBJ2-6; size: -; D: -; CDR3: CAWSPTSMGANVLTF; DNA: TGTGCCTGGAGTCCTACTAGTATGGGGGCCAACGTCCTGACTTTC
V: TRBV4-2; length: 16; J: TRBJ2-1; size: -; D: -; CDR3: CASSQDFRPPNNEQFF; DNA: TGTGCCAGCAGCCAAGATTTCAGGCCTCCCAACAATGAGCAGTTCTTC
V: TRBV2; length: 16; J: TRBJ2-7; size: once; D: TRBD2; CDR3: CASSELSTSGIYEQYF; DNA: TGTGCCAGCAGTGAATTATCGACTAGCGGGATTTACGAGCAGTACTTC
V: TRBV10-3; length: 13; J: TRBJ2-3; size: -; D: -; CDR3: CAIEGDGTDTQYF; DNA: TGTGCCATCGAGGGAGATGGAACAGATACGCAGTATTTT
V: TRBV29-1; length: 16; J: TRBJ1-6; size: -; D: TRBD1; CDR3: CSVDPLTGQGNSPLHF; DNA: TGCAGCGTTGATCCCCTAACGGGACAGGGGAATTCACCCCTCCACTTT
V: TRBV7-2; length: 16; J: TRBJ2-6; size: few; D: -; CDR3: CASSLAAGSGANVLTF; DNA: TGTGCCAGCAGCTTAGCGGCGGGTTCTGGGGCCAACGTCCTGACTTTC
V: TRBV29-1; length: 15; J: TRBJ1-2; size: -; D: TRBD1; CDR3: CSVERGQSLNYGYTF; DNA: TGCAGCGTTGAACGGGGACAGAGCCTTAACTATGGCTACACCTTC
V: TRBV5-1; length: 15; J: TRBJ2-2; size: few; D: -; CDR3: CASSLGTGYTGELFF; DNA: TGCGCCAGCAGCTTGGGAACAGGGTACACCGGGGAGCTGTTTTTT
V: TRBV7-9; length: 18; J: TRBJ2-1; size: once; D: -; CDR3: CASSLAVTGSFPGNEQFF; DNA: TGTGCCAGCAGCTTAGCGGTGACGGGTTCTTTTCCTGGAAATGAGCAGTTCTTC
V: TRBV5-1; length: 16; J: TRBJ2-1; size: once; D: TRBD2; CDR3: CASSSRAGGSYNEQFF; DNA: TGCGCCAGCAGCTCAAGAGCGGGAGGCTCCTACAATGAGCAGTTCTTC
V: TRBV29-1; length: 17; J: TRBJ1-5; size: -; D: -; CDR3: CSVWTGVPPYSNQPQHF; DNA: TGCAGCGTTTGGACGGGGGTCCCCCCTTATAGCAATCAGCCCCAGCATTTT
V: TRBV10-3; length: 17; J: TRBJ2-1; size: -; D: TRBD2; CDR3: CAISESGGRASYNEQFF; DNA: TGTGCCATCAGTGAGTCGGGCGGGAGGGCCTCCTACAATGAGCAGTTCTTC
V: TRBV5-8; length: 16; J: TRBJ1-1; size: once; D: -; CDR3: CASSLKSWAGDAEAFF; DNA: TGTGCCAGCAGCTTGAAATCGTGGGCGGGGGACGCTGAAGCTTTCTTT
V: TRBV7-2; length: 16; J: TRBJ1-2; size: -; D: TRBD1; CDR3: CASSLTLGTGPYGYTF; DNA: TGTGCCAGCAGCTTAACGCTGGGGACAGGGCCCTATGGCTACACCTTC
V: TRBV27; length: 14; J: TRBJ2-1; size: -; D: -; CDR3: CASSYRGLYNEQFF; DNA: TGTGCCAGCAGTTATCGCGGGCTCTACAATGAGCAGTTCTTC
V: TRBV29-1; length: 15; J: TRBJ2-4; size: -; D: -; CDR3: CSVGTISRAKNIQYF; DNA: TGCAGCGTTGGTACGATATCTAGAGCCAAAAACATTCAGTACTTC
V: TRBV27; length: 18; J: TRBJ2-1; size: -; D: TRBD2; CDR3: CASSPWGSGRGAYNEQFF; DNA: TGTGCCAGCAGTCCCTGGGGTAGCGGGAGGGGAGCCTACAATGAGCAGTTCTTC
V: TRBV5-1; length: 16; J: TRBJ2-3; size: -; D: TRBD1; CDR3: CASSSDRGRRADTQYF; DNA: TGCGCCAGCAGCTCCGACAGGGGGCGCCGGGCAGATACGCAGTATTTT
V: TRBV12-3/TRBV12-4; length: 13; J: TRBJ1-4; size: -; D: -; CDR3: CASSGLIEEKLFF; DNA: TGTGCCAGCTCAGGGTTGATTGAGGAAAAACTGTTTTTT
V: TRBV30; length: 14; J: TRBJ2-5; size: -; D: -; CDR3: CAWRGGLSAETQYF; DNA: TGTGCCTGGAGGGGGGGTTTGAGTGCAGAGACCCAGTACTTC
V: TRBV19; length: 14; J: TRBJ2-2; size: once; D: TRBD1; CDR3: CASKGQTNTGELFF; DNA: TGTGCCAGTAAGGGACAGACGAACACCGGGGAGCTGTTTTTT
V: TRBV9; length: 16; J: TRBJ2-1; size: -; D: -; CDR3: CASSAFYRVGVNEQFF; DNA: TGTGCCAGCAGCGCGTTCTACAGGGTAGGGGTCAATGAGCAGTTCTTC
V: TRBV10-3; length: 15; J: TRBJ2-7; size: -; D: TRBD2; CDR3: CAISERSGSGYEQYF; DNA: TGTGCCATCAGTGAGCGGAGCGGGAGTGGGTACGAGCAGTACTTC
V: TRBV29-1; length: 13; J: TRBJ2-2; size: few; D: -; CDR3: CSGGTSNTGELFF; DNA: TGCAGCGGCGGGACTTCGAACACCGGGGAGCTGTTTTTT
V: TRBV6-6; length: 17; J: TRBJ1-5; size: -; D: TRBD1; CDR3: CASSQGGTGASNQPQHF; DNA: TGTGCCAGCAGTCAGGGGGGGACAGGCGCTAGCAATCAGCCCCAGCATTTT
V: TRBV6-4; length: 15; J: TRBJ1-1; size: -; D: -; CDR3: CASSDSSRGDTEAFF; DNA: TGTGCCAGCAGTGACTCGAGTCGGGGGGACACTGAAGCTTTCTTT
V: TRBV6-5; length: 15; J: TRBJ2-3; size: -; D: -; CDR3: CASSYVTRRTDTQYF; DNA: TGTGCCAGCAGTTACGTGACTAGGCGCACAGATACGCAGTATTTT
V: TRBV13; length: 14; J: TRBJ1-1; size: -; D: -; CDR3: CASSFLRVNTEAFF; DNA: TGTGCCAGCAGCTTTTTACGGGTGAACACTGAAGCTTTCTTT
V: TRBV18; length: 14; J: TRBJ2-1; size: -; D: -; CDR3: CASSPQTSTNEQFF; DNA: TGTGCCAGCTCACCACAAACTAGCACCAATGAGCAGTTCTTC
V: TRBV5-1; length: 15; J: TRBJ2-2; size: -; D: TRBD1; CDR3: CASSLQGASTGELFF; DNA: TGCGCCAGCAGCTTACAGGGGGCGTCCACCGGGGAGCTGTTTTTT
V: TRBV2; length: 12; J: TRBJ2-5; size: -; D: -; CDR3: CASIVFQETQYF; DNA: TGTGCCAGCATCGTCTTCCAAGAGACCCAGTACTTC
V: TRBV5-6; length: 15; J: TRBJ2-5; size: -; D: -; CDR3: CASSLDRGIGETQYF; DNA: TGTGCCAGCAGCTTGGATCGGGGGATCGGAGAGACCCAGTACTTC
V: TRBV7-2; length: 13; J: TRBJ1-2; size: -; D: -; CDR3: CASSLARNSGYTF; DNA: TGTGCCAGCAGCTTAGCCAGAAATTCTGGCTACACCTTC
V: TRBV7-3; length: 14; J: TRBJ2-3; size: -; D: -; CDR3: CASSLGQGTDTQYF; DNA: TGTGCCAGCAGCTTAGGCCAAGGCACAGATACGCAGTATTTT
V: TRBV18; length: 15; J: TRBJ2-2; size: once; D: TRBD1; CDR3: CASSPGTGETGELFF; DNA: TGTGCCAGCTCACCCGGGACAGGGGAGACCGGGGAGCTGTTTTTT
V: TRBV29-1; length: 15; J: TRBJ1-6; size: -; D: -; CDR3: CSVRDSSSYNSPLHF; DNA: TGCAGCGTTCGGGACTCGAGCTCCTATAATTCACCCCTCCACTTT
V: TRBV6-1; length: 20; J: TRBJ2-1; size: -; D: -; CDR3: CASSEKGDEARSRYYNEQFF; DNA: TGTGCCAGCAGTGAGAAGGGAGACGAAGCCCGCTCAAGATACTACAATGAGCAGTTCTTC
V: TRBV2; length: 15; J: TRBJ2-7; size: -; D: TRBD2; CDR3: CASGGGGRASYEQYF; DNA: TGTGCCAGCGGGGGTGGTGGGAGGGCCTCCTACGAGCAGTACTTC
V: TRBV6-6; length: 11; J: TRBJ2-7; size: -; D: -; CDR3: CASRLAYEQYF; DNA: TGTGCCAGCAGACTTGCCTACGAGCAGTACTTC
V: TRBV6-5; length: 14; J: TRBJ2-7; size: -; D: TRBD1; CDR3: CASSYGTGYDEQYF; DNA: TGTGCCAGCAGTTACGGGACAGGGTACGACGAGCAGTACTTC
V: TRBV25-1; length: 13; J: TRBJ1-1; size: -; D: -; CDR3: CASSKLKNTEAFF; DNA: TGTGCCAGCAGCAAACTTAAGAACACTGAAGCTTTCTTT
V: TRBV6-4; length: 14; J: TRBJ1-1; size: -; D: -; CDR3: CASSPAVRDTEAFF; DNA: TGTGCCAGCAGTCCTGCGGTAAGAGACACTGAAGCTTTCTTT
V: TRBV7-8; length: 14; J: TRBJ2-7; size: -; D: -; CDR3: CASRWAGTSYEQYF; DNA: TGTGCCAGCAGGTGGGCCGGGACTTCCTACGAGCAGTACTTC